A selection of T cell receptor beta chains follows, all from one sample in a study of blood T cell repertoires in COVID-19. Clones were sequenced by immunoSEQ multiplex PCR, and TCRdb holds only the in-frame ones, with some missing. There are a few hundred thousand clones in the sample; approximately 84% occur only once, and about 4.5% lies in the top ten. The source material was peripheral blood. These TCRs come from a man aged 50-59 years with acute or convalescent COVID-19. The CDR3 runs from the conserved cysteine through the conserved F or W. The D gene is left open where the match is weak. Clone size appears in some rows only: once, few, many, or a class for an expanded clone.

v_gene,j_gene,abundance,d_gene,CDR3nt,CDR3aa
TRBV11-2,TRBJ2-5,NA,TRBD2,TGTGCCAGCAGCTTAGCGCGGGGGCAAGAGACCCAGTACTTC,CASSLARGQETQYF
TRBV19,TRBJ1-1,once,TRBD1,TGTGCCAGTAGTCCGTGGGACAGGGTGAACACTGAAGCTTTCTTT,CASSPWDRVNTEAFF
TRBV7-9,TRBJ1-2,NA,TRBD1,TGTGCCAGCAGCTTGGTCTCCGGGACAGTCCTTAACCATGGCTACACCTTC,CASSLVSGTVLNHGYTF
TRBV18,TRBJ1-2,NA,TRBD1,TGTGCCAGCTCACCACCGGGTTGGCAGGGGGCGAGGGGCTACACCTTC,CASSPPGWQGARGYTF
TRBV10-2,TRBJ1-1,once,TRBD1,TGCGCCAGCAAATTGACAGGGTCGGGTACTGAAGCTTTCTTT,CASKLTGSGTEAFF
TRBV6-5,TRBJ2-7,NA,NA,TGTGCCAGCACCAGGGATTTGCGGGGCGAGCAGTACTTC,CASTRDLRGEQYF
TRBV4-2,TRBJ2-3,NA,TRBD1,TGTGCCAGCAGCCAAGATAGGGTAGGGGGCTCTAGCACAGATACGCAGTATTTT,CASSQDRVGGSSTDTQYF
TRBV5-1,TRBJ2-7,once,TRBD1,TGCGCCAGCAGCTTTGGGCAGGGGGCCCACGAGCAGTACTTC,CASSFGQGAHEQYF
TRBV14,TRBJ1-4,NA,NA,TGTGCCAGCAGCCCCCAGATGGGGCCTAATGAAAAACTGTTTTTT,CASSPQMGPNEKLFF
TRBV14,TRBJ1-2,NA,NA,TGTGCCAGCAGCCAAGATCAGGGTTTCTATGGCTACACCTTC,CASSQDQGFYGYTF
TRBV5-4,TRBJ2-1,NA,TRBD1,TGTGCCAGCAGCTCAGGCGGGACAGGGTCCTACAATGAGCAGTTCTTC,CASSSGGTGSYNEQFF
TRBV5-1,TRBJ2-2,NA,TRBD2,TGCGCCACGAAGCGGGACTTGAACACCGGGGAGCTGTTTTTT,CATKRDLNTGELFF
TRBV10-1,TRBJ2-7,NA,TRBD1,TGCGCCAGCAGTGAGTCGGTTGGGACAGGGACCCACGAGCAGTACTTC,CASSESVGTGTHEQYF